This T cell receptor (beta chain) stems from a study of blood T cell repertoires in COVID-19. Study in general: There were acute and convalescent COVID-19 samples, and they came from the United States, Italy and Spain. PBMCs, B-cell-depleted T cells, or T cells provided the cDNA or gDNA that made up the material.

The CDR3 spans 13 residues. Looked up from germline, CDR1 is WSHSY and CDR2 is SAAADI. Trimming removed 7 bases at V and 8 bases at J, with 17 bases between. In its sample, this clone was seen once. Authors' analysis steps: Estimates of nucleated cell counts were drawn from the amplification of reference gene primers. Profiled with immunoSEQ multiplex PCR; TCRdb holds only in-frame clones, not every one. V and J calls and clone size are copied from that table; D and trimming were computed from the DNA. The sample has around 230,000 clones; around 78% are singletons. V is TRBV10-2 and J is TRBJ1-2, with D possibly matching TRBD1 (5 bases). Sequencing was carried out using peripheral blood. This TCR was recovered from a woman between 70 and 85 years old with active or convalescent COVID-19. The CDR3 nucleotides read TGCGCCAGCATAGGAGCAGGGCTAAAAGGCTACACCTTC. Translating gives CASIGAGLKGYTF.